A selection of T cell receptor beta chains follows, all from one sample in a study of blood T cell repertoires in COVID-19. Clones were sequenced by immunoSEQ multiplex PCR, and TCRdb holds only the in-frame ones, with some missing. This table has 25,000 to 30,000 clones, roughly 87% appearing once. The sample comprised peripheral blood. These receptors were taken from a human donor in a cohort sampled during active COVID-19. The donor label of this sample is uncertain. The CDR3 runs from the conserved cysteine through the conserved F or W. A D gene is named only where the DNA matches it firmly. Clone size is given for some rows only: seen once, a few or many times, or a class if the clone is expanded.

J gene | D gene | clone size | V gene | CDR3 protein | CDR3 DNA
TRBJ1-3 | TRBD1 | medium-sized | TRBV2 | CASSVPGQGRNTIYF | TGTGCCAGCAGTGTTCCGGGACAGGGGAGAAACACCATATATTTT
TRBJ1-1 | - | few | TRBV6-6 | CASTLGTGNTEAFF | TGTGCCAGCACCTTAGGCACGGGAAACACTGAAGCTTTCTTT
TRBJ1-5 | - | once | TRBV4-1 | CASSLLSNQPQHF | TGCGCCAGCAGTCTCCTAAGCAATCAGCCCCAGCATTTT
TRBJ1-2 | - | once | TRBV3-1/TRBV3-2 | CASSPGAGGRFYGYTF | TGTGCCAGCAGCCCAGGGGCCGGGGGGCGCTTCTATGGCTACACCTTC
TRBJ1-5 | TRBD1 | - | TRBV5-6 | CASSHDRDQPQHF | TGTGCCAGCAGCCATGACAGGGACCAGCCCCAGCATTTT
TRBJ1-5 | - | - | TRBV3-1/TRBV3-2 | CASSHRRGGQPQHF | TGTGCCAGCAGCCACCGACGAGGGGGTCAGCCCCAGCATTTT
TRBJ1-1 | TRBD1 | - | TRBV6-6 | CASSSNRGWPEAFF | TGTGCCAGCAGCAGCAACAGGGGATGGCCTGAAGCTTTCTTT
TRBJ1-6 | - | few | TRBV27 | CASSLTSGYNSPLHF | TGTGCCAGCAGTTTAACAAGCGGATATAATTCACCCCTCCACTTT
TRBJ1-5 | - | - | TRBV7-8 | CASSLAVGRGGNQPQHF | TGTGCCAGCAGCTTGGCGGTCGGTCGAGGAGGCAATCAGCCCCAGCATTTT
TRBJ1-6 | - | - | TRBV5-4 | CASSLGDRQISPLHF | TGTGCCAGCAGCTTGGGTGACAGACAGATTTCACCCCTCCACTTT
TRBJ2-1 | - | - | TRBV10-3 | CASSPGLDNEQFF | TGTGCCTCCTCTCCGGGGTTGGACAATGAGCAGTTCTTC
TRBJ2-7 | TRBD1 | - | TRBV11-3 | CASSSSVAGQGVHEQYF | TGTGCCAGCAGCTCGTCGGTGGCGGGACAGGGGGTCCACGAGCAGTACTTC
TRBJ2-1 | TRBD1 | - | TRBV18 | CASSPPTGGAHNEQFF | TGTGCCAGCTCACCTCCCACAGGGGGCGCACACAATGAGCAGTTCTTC
TRBJ2-2 | TRBD1 | - | TRBV6-4 | CASRPGQATGELFF | TGTGCCAGCAGGCCGGGACAGGCTACAGGGGAGCTGTTTTTT
TRBJ1-4 | - | few | TRBV12-3/TRBV12-4 | CASSHGGGHGLFF | TGTGCCAGCAGTCACGGGGGGGGCCACGGACTGTTTTTT
TRBJ1-6 | TRBD1 | - | TRBV6-1 | CASSEGTGGAGSPLHF | TGTGCCAGCAGTGAAGGGACAGGGGGCGCGGGTTCACCCCTCCACTTT
TRBJ1-6 | - | once | TRBV27 | CASSREGAYNSPLHF | TGTGCCAGCAGCCGCGAGGGGGCCTATAATTCACCCCTCCACTTT
TRBJ1-5 | TRBD1 | - | TRBV7-8 | CASSLGQGINQPQHF | TGTGCCAGCAGCCTGGGACAGGGGATAAACCAGCCCCAGCATTTT
TRBJ2-7 | TRBD2 | few | TRBV7-8 | CASSFGAGGAYEQYF | TGTGCCAGCAGCTTTGGAGCGGGGGGAGCCTACGAGCAGTACTTC
TRBJ1-1 | TRBD1 | once | TRBV30 | CAWRRPGQANTEAFF | TGTGCCTGGAGACGTCCGGGACAGGCGAACACTGAAGCTTTCTTT
TRBJ2-4 | - | once | TRBV5-4 | CASSLSPEGIQYF | TGTGCCAGCAGCTTGTCCCCAGAGGGCATTCAGTACTTC